The entry below gives a single T cell receptor beta chain sequence along with its context. The data are from a study of control samples from healthy donors and cancer patients. From germline, CDR1 is SGHAT and CDR2 FQNNGV. The CDR3 runs to 14 residues. The V segment lost 3 bases and the J segment 5 bases; nucleotides outside the gene matches: 4. The method was immunoSEQ multiplex PCR; TCRdb's version includes in-frame clones alone and lacks a portion of them. The profile covers approximately 130,000 clones, with around 90% appearing a single time and approximately 39% taken by the ten largest. The receptor was isolated from a man aged 50 to 60 in good health. Sequenced sample: blood. The chain couples TRBV11-2 to TRBJ1-1; 9 nucleotides line up with TRBD1. CDR3 amino acids: CASSFRDRETEAFF. As DNA, the CDR3 is TGTGCCAGCAGCTTCCGGGACAGGGAGACTGAAGCTTTCTTT.